Many counts were recorded for the clone carrying this T cell receptor (beta chain). Its antigen remains unidentified. The record originates from a study of read filtering for tumor transcriptome and immune sequencing. Study at large: Mean patient age was approximately 66 years, range about 45 to 90; approximately 17 male, roughly 14 female.

Study outcomes and limitations: Dropping single-read clonotypes raised IR-seq and RNA-seq shared-clonotype correlation.

Molecular barcoded adaptors covering alpha/delta and beta/gamma chains were used on about 0.4 ug RNA. Each CDR3 protein is one row after TCRdb ran MiXCR on the reads. The sample has 37,000 or so distinct CDR3 sequences, around 15% seen once; the top ten hold less than 40%. Material for sequencing was a population of CD138-negative cells sorted from bone marrow. The source of this sequence is a donor aged 40 or older with multiple myeloma.

The CDR3, as DNA: TGCGCCAGCAGCCAAGATTGGAGGGGCAATCAGCCCCAGCATTTT. Amino acid sequence: CASSQDWRGNQPQHF. The chain employs TRBV4-1 and TRBJ1-5; D is undetermined. CDR3 length: 15 residues. V was trimmed by 0 bases and J by 2 bases, leaving 8 bases between them. Germline CDR1 reads MGHRA; CDR2 reads YSYEKL.